Listed here are 12 T cell receptor beta chains from one sample, sequenced in a study of shared clonotypes between healthy human individuals. TCRdb keeps only in-frame clones here, not all; method: immunoSEQ multiplex PCR. There are about 2.1 million clones in the sample; roughly 93% occur only once, and more than 1.5% lies in the top ten. The naive CD8 fraction comprised CD45RO-negative cells positively selected for CCR7 and excluded terminally differentiated effector memory CD45RA+ cells. Sequencing input: naive CD8+ T cells from PBMCs. These receptors were collected from a man between 18 and 29 years old in good health. Some clones in this sample may be carry-over from other donors' samples.

The CDR3 DNA sequence: TGTGCCAGCACCCGGACCGTAAACACTGAAGCTTTCTTT. Amino acids: CASTRTVNTEAFF. This chain joins TRBV28 and TRBJ1-1, with D uncertain. V shed 7 bases and J shed 2 bases, with 11 bases lying between them. The V gene's germline CDR1 is MDHEN and CDR2 SYDVKM. The CDR3 loop spans 13 amino acids.

This chain links TRBV10-3 with TRBJ2-7; 8 nucleotides agree with TRBD1. This CDR3 spans 13 amino acids. J lost 3 bases, V lost 10 bases, and 8 bases had no gene match. CDR1 is ENHRY and CDR2 is SYGVKD in the germline V gene. The CDR3 spells CATVGQDLYEQYF. The CDR3 DNA reads TGTGCCACCGTGGGACAGGACCTCTACGAGCAGTACTTC.

This clone was observed once. The chain is built from TRBV19 and TRBJ2-2; D call uncertain. The CDR3 covers 16 residues. Germline V gene lookup returns CDR1 LNHDA and CDR2 SQIVND (reference sequence). Trimming took off 5 bases at V and 4 bases at J, with 17 bases between the two ends. DNA for the CDR3: TGTGCCAGTAGTGCCTTTTTTGGGCAGCGCACCGGGGAGCTGTTTTTT. Translating gives CASSAFFGQRTGELFF.

This chain joins TRBV15 and TRBJ2-1; 7 nucleotides match TRBD2. Per germline, CDR1 LNHNV and CDR2 YYDKDF (reference sequence). This CDR3 comprises 18 residues. Germline trimming cut 1 base from V and 7 bases from J; bases unmatched to any gene: 16. The CDR3 region has the DNA TGTGCCACCAGCAGAGTTACGGCGGGAGAACGAAACTGGAATGAGCAGTTCTTC. Residues: CATSRVTAGERNWNEQFF.

The J gene is TRBJ2-2, the V gene TRBV12-5; TRBD1 matches 7 bases. The V and J ends lost 3 bases and 6 bases, in that order; junction bases with no gene match: 7. The CDR3 loop spans 15 amino acids. Per germline, CDR1 LGHNT and CDR2 FRNRAP. The CDR3, as DNA: TGTGCTAGTGGTTTTGCCGACAGGGTGGCCGGGGAGCTGTTTTTT. Amino acid sequence: CASGFADRVAGELFF.

As concerns this clone: This same CDR3 is encoded by further DNA sequences in the sample. The CDR3 reads CASSFGTGSNQPQHF. The CDR3 coding sequence is TGTGCCAGCAGTTTTGGGACAGGGAGCAATCAGCCCCAGCATTTT. The chain has TRBV27 and TRBJ1-5; 9 bases are a match to TRBD1. Germline V gene sequence: CDR1 MNHEY, CDR2 SMNVEV (reference sequence). Trimming at V came to 3 bases and at J to 1 base, leaving 1 base not matched to a gene. The CDR3 is 15 residues long.

There are a few counts of this clone. The chain couples TRBV28 to TRBJ1-4, with D uncertain. Trimming took 8 bases from V and 4 from J, leaving 11 bases between them. CDR1 MDHEN and CDR2 SYDVKM come from the germline V gene. The CDR3 runs 13 residues. The CDR3 DNA reads as TGTGCCAGCTCGTCGGGGTTTAATGAAAAACTGTTTTTT. Amino acids: CASSSGFNEKLFF.

V and J are TRBV9 and TRBJ2-7; 8 bases line up with TRBD2. CDR3 size: 13 residues. The germline V gene has CDR1 SGDLS and CDR2 YYNGEE. The junction had 5 bases not matched to a gene; V was cut back by 4 bases and J by 5 bases. The CDR3 DNA sequence: TGTGCCAGCAGCTCACGACTAGCGAACGAGCAGTACTTC. This sequence encodes CASSSRLANEQYF.

The chain links TRBV15 to TRBJ2-1; D might be TRBD2 (6 bases). Trimming removed 1 base at V and 9 bases at J, with 13 bases between. The CDR3 runs 14 residues. Germline V gene sequence: CDR1 LNHNV, CDR2 YYDKDF (reference sequence). The CDR3 DNA follows: TGTGCCACCAGCAGAGCCGCCGGGGACTTTGAGCAGTTCTTC. Its translation: CATSRAAGDFEQFF.

The chain combines TRBV29-1 with TRBJ2-1; 7 nucleotides match TRBD1. V gave up 0 bases and J gave up 5 bases; unmatched junction bases: 4. Germline lookup yields CDR1 SQVTM and CDR2 ANQGSEA. This CDR3 has 14 residues. The DNA of the CDR3 is TGCAGCGTTGAAGATCTCGACAGGGACAATGAGCAGTTCTTC. Translating gives CSVEDLDRDNEQFF.

V usage is TRBV27 and J usage is TRBJ2-7, with TRBD1 matching over 7 bases. This CDR3 has 13 residues. V was pared by 11 bases and J by 0 bases, with 7 bases of the junction left unmatched. Germline V gene sequence: CDR1 MNHEY, CDR2 SMNVEV (reference sequence). DNA for the CDR3: TGTGCCTGCCGGGACAGTAACTCCTACGAGCAGTACTTC. Translated: CACRDSNSYEQYF.

The chain is built from TRBV5-1 and TRBJ2-3, with a possible D match to TRBD2 (6 bases). This CDR3 has 15 residues. CDR1 is SGHRS and CDR2 is YFSETQ in the germline V gene. Trimming took 7 bases from V and 0 from J, leaving 15 bases between them. The CDR3 loop is CASSFEAGSTDTQYF. Here the CDR3 DNA reads TGCGCCAGCTCCTTTGAGGCGGGGAGCACAGATACGCAGTATTTT. Based on the CDR3 plus reference TRBV5-1 and TRBJ2-3, the full variable domain is KAGVTQTPRYLIKTRGQQVTLSCSPISGHRSVSWYQQTPGQGLQFLFEYFSETQRNKGNFPGRFSGRQFSNSRSEMNVSTLELGDSALYLCASSFEAGSTDTQYFGPGTRLTVL.